This T cell receptor beta chain emerged from a study of CD8+CD57+ T cells in acquired aplastic anemia. Trimming took 0 bases from V and 7 from J; bases not matched to a gene: 8. Germline loops: CDR1 LGHDT, CDR2 YNNKEL (reference sequence). The CDR3 has 17 residues. TCR beta VDJ and CDR3 profiling used genomic DNA as template. TCRdb re-called the reads with MiXCR, one entry per CDR3 protein. The sample consists of approximately 65,000 distinct CDR3 sequences, around 55% of them appearing once. The sample holds a few counts of this clonotype. The chain recombines TRBV3-1 with TRBJ2-2, with 10 bases lining up with TRBD2. The clonotype was recovered from a human donor in good health, serving as a control. The sequenced material came from sorted CD4+, CD8+, or CD8+CD57+ T cells (not recorded which) from PBMCs. The CDR3 nucleotides are TGTGCCAGCAGCCAAGATCTCCCTAGCGGGAGAAGCGGGGAGCTGTTTTTT. Amino acid sequence: CASSQDLPSGRSGELFF. Combining the CDR3 with reference TRBV3-1 and TRBJ2-2 gives the whole variable domain DTAVSQTPKYLVTQMGNDKSIKCEQNLGHDTMYWYKQDSKKFLKIMFSYNNKELIINETVPNRFSPKSPDKAHLNLHINSLELGDSAVYFCASSQDLPSGRSGELFFGEGSRLTVL.